Following are 21 T cell receptor beta chains from one sample sequenced in a study of shared clonotypes between healthy human individuals. Method: immunoSEQ multiplex PCR; TCRdb's copy keeps in-frame clones and lacks some. The sample lists about 580,000 clones, 98% occurring once. CD45RO negativity and positive selection for CCR7 defined naive CD8 cells, a population that excluded terminally differentiated effector memory CD45RA+ cells. Sequencing input: naive CD8+ T cells sorted from blood. Source of these receptors: a man in his thirties or forties in good health.

The chain carries TRBV5-1 and TRBJ2-3, with D possibly matching TRBD2 (6 bases). The length of the CDR3 is 17 residues. V lost 0 bases, J lost 6 bases, and 20 bases lay in between. CDR1 and CDR2 (germline): SGHRS, YFSETQ. The CDR3 bases are TGCGCCAGCAGCTTGGCTGCGGGGTTGGGGTTTAGGGATACGCAGTATTTT. It is translated as CASSLAAGLGFRDTQYF.

This chain connects TRBV6-4 to TRBJ2-1; the match to TRBD2 covers 15 bases. V shed 6 bases, J shed 0 bases, and the junction held 3 bases outside the gene matches. From germline, CDR1 is MRHNA and CDR2 SNTAGT. This CDR3 has 17 residues. DNA of the CDR3: TGTGCCAGCAGCCCGGGACTAGCGGGAGGCTCCTACAATGAGCAGTTCTTC. It translates to CASSPGLAGGSYNEQFF.

The chain combines TRBV6-5 with TRBJ2-1; TRBD2 might be the D (5 bases). The V gene's germline CDR1 is MNHEY and CDR2 SVGAGI. The CDR3 covers 15 residues. Trimming removed 2 bases from V and 0 bases from J, with 8 bases in between. Here the CDR3 reads CASSYEGSSYNEQFF. The CDR3 nucleotides read TGTGCCAGCAGTTACGAGGGTAGCTCCTACAATGAGCAGTTCTTC.

To note about this clone: Sequence at one end of the junction differs from germline and may be a read error. The chain has TRBV28 and TRBJ2-6; 7 bases map to TRBD1. Germline assignment: CDR1 MDHEN and CDR2 SYDVKM. This CDR3 has 17 residues. CDR3 coding DNA: TGTGTCAGCAGTTCACACAGGGGCCGGGCTGGGGCCAACGTCCTGACTTTC. Translating it yields CVSSSHRGRAGANVLTF. Using reference TRBV28 and TRBJ2-6 for the parts outside the CDR3, the full variable domain is DVKVTQSSRYLVKRTGEKVFLECVQDMDHENMFWYRQDPGLGLRLIYFSYDVKMKEKGDIPEGYSVSREKKERFSLILESASTNQTSMYLCVSSSHRGRAGANVLTFGAGSRLTVL.

V gene TRBV7-9 combines with J gene TRBJ2-7; no firm D call. Germline CDR1 and CDR2: SEHNR and FQNEAQ (reference sequence). The CDR3 has 14 amino acids. Trimming stripped 1 base from V and 3 bases from J, with 10 bases between. CDR3 sequence reads: CASSLEVGYYEQYF. As DNA, the CDR3 is TGTGCCAGCAGCTTAGAGGTAGGGTACTACGAGCAGTACTTC.

V and J are TRBV19 and TRBJ1-1, with TRBD1 as a possible D gene (6 bases). The V gene lost 6 bases and the J gene lost 4 bases, with 15 bases spanning the gap. The CDR3 runs to 14 residues. Germline CDR1 reads LNHDA; CDR2 reads SQIVND (reference sequence). The CDR3 DNA reads TGTGCCAGTAGAACACAGGGCCTTGGCACTGAAGCTTTCTTT. Its protein product is CASRTQGLGTEAFF.

This chain connects TRBV5-6 to TRBJ1-1; TRBD1 is a possible D gene (6 bases). V dropped 3 bases and J dropped 7 bases, with 13 bases sitting between them. Per the germline V gene, CDR1 is SGHDT and CDR2 is YYEEEE. This CDR3 region has 13 residues. The CDR3 is CASSSPGQIEAFF. The CDR3 coding sequence is TGTGCCAGCAGCTCCCCTGGACAGATTGAAGCTTTCTTT.

The V gene is TRBV18, the J gene TRBJ2-7; D might be TRBD1 or TRBD2, each matching 5 bases. Germline V gene sequence: CDR1 KGHSH, CDR2 LQKENI. The CDR3 loop spans 15 amino acids. The V end was cut by 5 bases, the J end by 2 bases, with 16 bases between. This chain's CDR3 is CASSATGTPTYEQYF. The CDR3 nucleotides are TGTGCCAGCTCAGCGACCGGGACCCCGACCTACGAGCAGTACTTC.

The chain has TRBV4-1 and TRBJ2-5, with 15 bases that match TRBD2. Looked up from germline, CDR1 is MGHRA and CDR2 is YSYEKL. With V trimmed by 3 bases and J by 3 bases, 11 bases remained unmatched. This CDR3 has 19 residues. The CDR3 nucleotides are TGCGCCAGCAGCCAGGGCCCGGGACTAGCGGGGGGCTTTGAAGAGACCCAGTACTTC. It translates to CASSQGPGLAGGFEETQYF.

V is TRBV29-1 and J is TRBJ1-2, with D perhaps TRBD1 (5 bases). CDR3 length equals 13 residues. The ends were cut back, 7 bases at V and 8 bases at J, with 20 bases in the middle. Germline V lookup: CDR1 SQVTM, CDR2 ANQGSEA. CDR3 residues: CSGDPVQVVGYTF. The CDR3 region has the DNA TGCAGCGGAGATCCTGTACAGGTGGTGGGCTACACCTTC.

The genes are TRBV6-4 and TRBJ2-7; D unresolved. This CDR3 has 13 residues. Trimming took 3 bases from V and 3 from J, leaving 9 bases between them. Germline CDR1 and CDR2: MRHNA and SNTAGT. The CDR3 DNA follows: TGTGCCAGCAGTGAGTTCCCACACTACGAGCAGTACTTC. Its translation is CASSEFPHYEQYF.

CDR3 nucleotides: TGTGCCAGCAGCTTAGTTCGGGCAGGGGGCGCCTACAATGAGCAGTTCTTC. Translated: CASSLVRAGGAYNEQFF. This sequence joins TRBV7-9 and TRBJ2-1; 8 positions match TRBD1. Trimming took 1 base from V and 2 from J; bases not matched to a gene: 7. The CDR3 length is 17 residues. Germline loops: CDR1 SEHNR, CDR2 FQNEAQ (reference sequence).

V is TRBV25-1 and J is TRBJ2-7, with D tentatively TRBD1 (6 bases). Trimming cost V 3 bases and J 6 bases, with 18 bases left between them. This CDR3 spans 15 amino acids. Germline CDR1 is MGHDK and CDR2 is SYGVNS. The CDR3: CASSEETGPLAEQYF. CDR3 nucleotides: TGTGCCAGCAGTGAGGAGACAGGACCTTTAGCCGAGCAGTACTTC.

The chain uses TRBV6-5 and TRBJ1-2; 9 nucleotides line up with TRBD1. Germline assignment: CDR1 MNHEY and CDR2 SVGAGI. The CDR3 length is 13 residues. V lost 2 bases and J lost 6; bases outside the gene matches: 1. The chain's CDR3 is CASSYRDRDGYTF. CDR3 sequence (DNA): TGTGCCAGCAGTTACCGGGACAGGGATGGCTACACCTTC.

The rearrangement uses TRBV7-8 and TRBJ1-5, with D hard to call. Germline-derived CDR1 and CDR2 are SGHVS and FQNEAQ. The CDR3 runs 14 residues. With 2 bases removed from V and 2 bases from J, the gap between germline ends came to 7 bases. The CDR3 DNA is TGTGCCAGCAGCTTACGAGGTGGCAATCAGCCCCAGCATTTT. Its protein product is CASSLRGGNQPQHF.

This chain links TRBV7-8 with TRBJ2-1, with 11 bases fitting TRBD2. V shed 2 bases, J shed 8 bases, and the junction held 8 bases outside the gene matches. The CDR3 covers 16 residues. Per the germline V gene, CDR1 is SGHVS and CDR2 is FQNEAQ. CDR3 loop: CASSLIAGGPGDEQFF. CDR3 sequence (DNA): TGTGCCAGCAGCTTAATAGCGGGAGGGCCAGGTGATGAGCAGTTCTTC.

V usage is TRBV11-2 and J usage is TRBJ2-5; 11 bases agree with TRBD1. The germline CDR1 and CDR2 sequences are SGHAT and FQNNGV. The ends lost 4 bases at V and 4 bases at J; junction bases unmatched: 11. The CDR3 is 17 residues long. The CDR3 spells CASSWAPGQGDRETQYF. The CDR3 DNA reads TGTGCCAGCAGCTGGGCTCCGGGACAGGGGGATCGAGAGACCCAGTACTTC.

The chain has TRBV30 and TRBJ2-3; D is possibly TRBD2 (5 bases). The CDR3 is 15 residues long. Trimming removed 5 bases at V and 6 bases at J, with 21 bases between. Per germline, CDR1 GTSNPN and CDR2 SVGIG (reference sequence). DNA for the CDR3: TGTGCCTGGCACTCGGGGTCCTCATCCGTGGATACGCAGTATTTT. Amino acid sequence: CAWHSGSSSVDTQYF.

The chain uses TRBV28 and TRBJ1-5; unclear D gene. The CDR3 length is 12 residues. Germline V lookup: CDR1 MDHEN, CDR2 SYDVKM. V was clipped by 1 base and J by 10 bases, with 8 bases between them. The CDR3 sequence is CASSLFGQPQHF. Written as DNA, the CDR3 is TGTGCCAGCAGTTTATTTGGCCAACCCCAGCATTTT.

The chain combines TRBV11-3 with TRBJ2-1; the D gene is possibly TRBD1 (6 bases). The V end was cut by 5 bases, the J end by 6 bases, with 11 bases between. This CDR3 has 13 amino acids. Germline-derived CDR1 and CDR2 are SGHNT and YENEEA. The CDR3 nucleotides are TGTGCCAGCAGCAAACGGGACACCAATGAGCAGTTCTTC. As protein: CASSKRDTNEQFF.

The V and J genes are TRBV11-3 and TRBJ2-7, with a possible D match to TRBD1 (5 bases). Between the trimmed V and J ends, which lost 2 bases and 4 bases, there was a span of 15 bases. This CDR3 comprises 15 residues. Germline V gene data show CDR1 as SGHNT and CDR2 as YENEEA. The CDR3 DNA reads as TGTGCCAGCAGCTTAAGGGCAGGGTGGCCTTACGAGCAGTACTTC. Translating gives CASSLRAGWPYEQYF.